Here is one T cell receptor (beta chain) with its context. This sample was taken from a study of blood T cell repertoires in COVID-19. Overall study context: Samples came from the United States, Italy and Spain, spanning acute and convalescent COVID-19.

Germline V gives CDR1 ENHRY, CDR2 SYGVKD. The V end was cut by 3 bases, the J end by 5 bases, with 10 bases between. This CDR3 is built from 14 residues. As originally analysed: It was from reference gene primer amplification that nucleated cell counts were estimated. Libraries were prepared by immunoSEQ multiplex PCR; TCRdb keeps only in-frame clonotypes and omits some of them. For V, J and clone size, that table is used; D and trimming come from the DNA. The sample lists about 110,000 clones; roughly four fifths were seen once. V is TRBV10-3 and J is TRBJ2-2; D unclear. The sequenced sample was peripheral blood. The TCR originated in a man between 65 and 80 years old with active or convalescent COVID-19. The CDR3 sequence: CAISEGAITGELFF. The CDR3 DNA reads TGTGCCATCAGTGAAGGAGCAATTACCGGGGAGCTGTTTTTT.